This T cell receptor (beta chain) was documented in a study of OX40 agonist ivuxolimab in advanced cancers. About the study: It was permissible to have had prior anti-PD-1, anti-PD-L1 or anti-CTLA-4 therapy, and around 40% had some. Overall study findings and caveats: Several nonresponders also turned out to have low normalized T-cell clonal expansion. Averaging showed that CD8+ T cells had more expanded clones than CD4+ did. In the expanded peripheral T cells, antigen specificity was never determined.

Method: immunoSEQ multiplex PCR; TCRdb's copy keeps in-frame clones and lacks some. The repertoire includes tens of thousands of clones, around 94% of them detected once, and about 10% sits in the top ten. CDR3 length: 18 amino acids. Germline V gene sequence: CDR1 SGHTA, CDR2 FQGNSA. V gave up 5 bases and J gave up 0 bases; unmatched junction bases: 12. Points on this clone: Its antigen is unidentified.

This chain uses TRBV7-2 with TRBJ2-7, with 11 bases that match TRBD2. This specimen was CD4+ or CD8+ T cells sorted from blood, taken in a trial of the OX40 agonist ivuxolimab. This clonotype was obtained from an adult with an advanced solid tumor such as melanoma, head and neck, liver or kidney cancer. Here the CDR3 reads CASSRPAYGLAGSYEQYF. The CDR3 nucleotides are TGTGCCAGCAGCCGGCCGGCGTATGGACTAGCGGGCTCCTACGAGCAGTACTTC. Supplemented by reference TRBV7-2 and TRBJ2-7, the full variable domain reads GAGVSQSPSNKVTEKGKDVELRCDPISGHTALYWYRQSLGQGLEFLIYFQGNSAPDKSGLPSDRFSAERTGGSVSTLTIQRTQQEDSAVYLCASSRPAYGLAGSYEQYFGPGTRLTVT.